This TCR beta chain appears in the sequencing data of a study of cytomegalovirus exposure and HLA in healthy donors. Overall study findings and caveats: Some TCR beta chains (roughly 150 of them) were listed as cytomegalovirus-associated. Some public TCRs appeared in many individuals, while most sequences were rare.

Germline assignment: CDR1 SGHVS and CDR2 FNYEAQ. The CDR3 consists of 15 residues. The V gene end was trimmed by 4 bases and the J gene end by 3 bases; junction bases not matched to a gene: 7. Assay: immunoSEQ multiplex PCR; the TCRdb copy retains only in-frame clones and omits some. This table has 68,000 or so clones, about 90% appearing once. With respect to this clone: Antigen: not known.

The TCR comes from a young woman in good health and CMV-seronegative. What was sequenced was PBMCs. The rearrangement uses TRBV7-6 and TRBJ1-1; TRBD1 aligns across 8 bases. This CDR3 is CASSSTGEGDTEAFF. CDR3 nucleotide sequence: TGTGCCAGCAGCTCGACAGGGGAAGGGGACACTGAAGCTTTCTTT.